This T cell receptor beta chain was identified in a study of T cell repertoires in cytomegalovirus infection. The overall study: Through public TCR beta signatures, both CMV infection and matching HLA type were indicated.

Regarding the study as a whole: HLA-C-restricted CMV clonotypes gave the most frequent clonotype in two of eight donors. Carriers of CMV plus the relevant HLA were identified by cumulative public TCR beta family frequency.

V was clipped by 1 base and J by 5 bases; unmatched bases: 10. The CDR3 covers 17 residues. Germline V gene data show CDR1 as SEHNR and CDR2 as FQNEAQ (reference sequence). In TCRdb, the reads were re-called with MiXCR into one record per CDR3 protein. The repertoire holds about 230,000 distinct CDR3 sequences, with under 8.5% as singletons. This clonotype came up many times. Its antigen is undetermined. The TCR comes from a human donor in good health (CMV status not recorded). Some clones in this sample may be carry-over from other donors' samples. The chain joins TRBV7-9 to TRBJ2-1, with 8 bases that match TRBD2. Sequencing was done on a sample of PBMCs. The DNA of the CDR3 is TGTGCCAGCAGCTTAGGAGGGAGCGGGGGCCTTAACAATGAGCAGTTCTTC. Protein: CASSLGGSGGLNNEQFF.